Each of the 26 T cell receptor beta chains below was sequenced from the same sample in a study of post-analysis software for immune sequencing data. Study-wide results and limits: A few TRBV segments appeared more often in patients than in controls, and TRBV5-6, TRBV5-1 and TRBV20-1 were among these.

Unique molecular identifiers were carried by the TCR beta cDNA libraries. TCRdb reanalysed the PCR reads using MiXCR and keeps one entry per CDR3 protein. The sample lists 750,000 to 950,000 distinct CDR3 sequences, around 46% occurring once. These receptors have no identified antigens. Sequencing input: blood. The receptor source for this set is a girl under 18 with multiple sclerosis.

This chain connects TRBV20-1 to TRBJ1-6; tentative D call: TRBD1 (6 bases). Germline values: CDR1 DFQATT, CDR2 SNEGSKA (reference sequence). There are 15 residues in the CDR3. With 6 bases removed from V and 9 bases from J, the gap between germline ends came to 21 bases. CDR3 sequence: CSAGTSGKERSPLHF. The CDR3 DNA sequence: TGCAGTGCCGGGACATCCGGGAAAGAGCGTTCACCCCTCCACTTT.

This chain joins TRBV20-1 and TRBJ2-7, with 7 bases matching TRBD1. V was pared by 5 bases and J by 0 bases, with 10 bases of the junction left unmatched. Germline V gene lookup returns CDR1 DFQATT and CDR2 SNEGSKA (reference sequence). This CDR3 spans 15 amino acids. The CDR3 DNA sequence: TGCAGTGCTGCTTCAGGGGGTTGGAGCTCCTACGAGCAGTACTTC. As protein: CSAASGGWSSYEQYF.

V gene TRBV20-1 combines with J gene TRBJ2-5; TRBD2 agrees at 13 bases. The CDR3 spans 16 residues. Germline V CDR1 and CDR2: DFQATT, SNEGSKA (reference sequence). CDR3 in DNA: TGCAATGGCGCGGGACTAGCGGGATGGGATGAAGAGACCCAGTACTTC. Translated: CNGAGLAGWDEETQYF.

This clonotype was seen more than once but under ten times. The CDR3 here is CSAQTSGKVNEQFF. DNA for the CDR3: TGCAGTGCTCAGACTAGCGGGAAAGTTAATGAGCAGTTCTTC. This chain links TRBV20-1 with TRBJ2-1; 11 nucleotides line up with TRBD2. Germline-derived CDR1 and CDR2 are DFQATT and SNEGSKA (reference sequence). The CDR3 has 14 amino acids. The V segment lost 5 bases and the J segment 7 bases; nucleotides outside the gene matches: 7.

The rearrangement links TRBV15 to TRBJ2-7, with D uncertain. This CDR3 is built from 13 residues. Deletions cut 3 bases from V and 4 bases from J, with 10 bases between. Germline V lookup: CDR1 LNHNV, CDR2 YYDKDF (reference sequence). The CDR3 DNA reads as TGTGCCACCAGCAGGGACGTAAAGTACGAGCAGTACTTC. Protein sequence: CATSRDVKYEQYF. Full variable domain (outside the CDR3, taken from reference TRBV15 and TRBJ2-7): DAMVIQNPRYQVTQFGKPVTLSCSQTLNHNVMYWYQQKSSQAPKLLFHYYDKDFNNEADTPDNFQSRRPNTSFCFLDIRSPGLGDTAMYLCATSRDVKYEQYFGPGTRLTVT.

The genes are TRBV7-2 and TRBJ2-4, with 7 bases identical to TRBD1. This CDR3 has 14 residues. V lost 2 bases, J lost 8 bases, and 6 bases stayed unmatched. Looked up from germline, CDR1 is SGHTA and CDR2 is FQGNSA. The CDR3 region is CASSLRYRGDIQYF. In DNA, the CDR3 is TGTGCCAGCAGCTTAAGGTACAGGGGAGACATTCAGTACTTC. The full variable domain, rest sourced from reference TRBV7-2 and TRBJ2-4, is GAGVSQSPSNKVTEKGKDVELRCDPISGHTALYWYRQSLGQGLEFLIYFQGNSAPDKSGLPSDRFSAERTGGSVSTLTIQRTQQEDSAVYLCASSLRYRGDIQYFGAGTRLSVL.

The chain employs TRBV25-1 and TRBJ1-2; weak D call: TRBD1 (6 bases). Trimming cost V 9 bases and J 10 bases, with 15 bases left between them. The germline CDR1 and CDR2 sequences are MGHDK and SYGVNS. CDR3 length: 11 residues. The CDR3 DNA is TGTGCCAGTGGGGGCGGGAAGGCCTACACCTTC. It encodes CASGGGKAYTF.

The chain employs TRBV7-2 and TRBJ1-1; possibly TRBD1 for D (5 bases). The CDR3 has 15 residues. Germline CDR1 SGHTA, CDR2 FQGNSA. V shed 0 bases and J shed 4 bases, with 12 bases lying between them. The CDR3 reads CASSLAQGTGTEAFF. DNA for the CDR3: TGTGCCAGCAGCTTAGCGCAGGGTACGGGCACTGAAGCTTTCTTT.

V is TRBV10-3 and J is TRBJ2-1, with unresolved D. The CDR3 is made up of 13 amino acids. V was clipped by 2 bases and J by 9 bases, with 11 bases between them. CDR1 is ENHRY and CDR2 is SYGVKD in the germline V gene. For the CDR3, the DNA is TGTGCCATCAGTGAGACGCCCCCCGGTGAGCAGTTCTTC. The encoded protein is CAISETPPGEQFF.

This clonotype was found once. The chain employs TRBV2 and TRBJ2-1; the match to TRBD2 covers 7 bases. Germline V gives CDR1 SNHLY, CDR2 FYNNEI. Losses at the gene ends were 3 bases for V and 6 bases for J; bases not matched to a gene: 14. This CDR3 is 17 amino acids long. The DNA for the CDR3 is TGTGCCAGCAGTGATGTCTCCTGGCGGGAGTGGGGCAATGAGCAGTTCTTC. Its protein product is CASSDVSWREWGNEQFF. Drawing the rest from reference TRBV2 and TRBJ2-1, the complete variable domain is EPEVTQTPSHQVTQMGQEVILRCVPISNHLYFYWYRQILGQKVEFLVSFYNNEISEKSEIFDDQFSVERPDGSNFTLKIRSTKLEDSAMYFCASSDVSWREWGNEQFFGPGTRLTVL.

The chain links TRBV24-1 to TRBJ2-3; D gene uncertain. Trimming left V 9 bases short and J 0 bases short, with 9 bases between. CDR3 length equals 13 residues. Germline CDR1 and CDR2: KGHDR and SFDVKD. The CDR3 sequence is CATGADSTDTQYF. The CDR3 nucleotides are TGTGCCACCGGAGCAGACAGCACAGATACGCAGTATTTT.

The chain joins TRBV5-5 to TRBJ2-1; 7 nucleotides align to TRBD2. There are 17 residues in the CDR3. Germline V lookup: CDR1 SGHKS, CDR2 YYEKEE (reference sequence). Unmatched junction bases numbered 12, after V lost 6 bases and J lost 0 bases. In DNA form, the CDR3 reads TGTGCCAGCACCTTAAAATCTCTAGCGGTCTCCTACAATGAGCAGTTCTTC. Amino acid sequence: CASTLKSLAVSYNEQFF. Using reference TRBV5-5 and TRBJ2-1 for the parts outside the CDR3, the full variable domain is DAGVTQSPTHLIKTRGQQVTLRCSPISGHKSVSWYQQVLGQGPQFIFQYYEKEERGRGNFPDRFSARQFPNYSSELNVNALLLGDSALYLCASTLKSLAVSYNEQFFGPGTRLTVL.

This chain links TRBV6-5 with TRBJ2-6; D gene ambiguous. The germline gives CDR1 MNHEY, CDR2 SVGAGI. The V end lost 0 bases, the J end lost 0 bases, and 6 bases lay between the germline ends. CDR3 length equals 16 residues. The CDR3 nucleotides are TGTGCCAGCAGTTACTCCTGGTCCTCTGGGGCCAACGTCCTGACTTTC. The encoded protein is CASSYSWSSGANVLTF.

V and J are TRBV3-1 and TRBJ2-5; either TRBD1 or TRBD2 may fit D (5 bases each). The J call may not be correct, given that the DNA end is closer to TRBJ2-7. The CDR3 has 13 residues. The germline CDR1 and CDR2 sequences are LGHDT and YNNKEL (reference sequence). DNA of the CDR3: TGTGCCATACAGAGGGGAATTTACCACGAGCAGTACTTC. This sequence encodes CAIQRGIYHEQYF.

The rearrangement links TRBV6-5 to TRBJ1-2; D gene unclear. The CDR3 contains 18 residues. The V end was cut by 0 bases, the J end by 5 bases, with 22 bases between. Germline CDR1 is MNHEY and CDR2 is SVGAGI. Here the CDR3 reads CASSYSPSLAQYGYGYTF. The CDR3 DNA follows: TGTGCCAGCAGTTACTCTCCCAGTCTCGCGCAGTACGGGTATGGCTACACCTTC.

J is TRBJ1-1 and V is TRBV5-1; tentative D call: TRBD1 (5 bases). The V gene lost 2 bases and the J gene lost 4 bases, with 12 bases spanning the gap. Germline V gene lookup returns CDR1 SGHRS and CDR2 YFSETQ. CDR3 length: 14 residues. Here the CDR3 reads CASSFDSRSTEAFF. The CDR3 DNA sequence: TGCGCCAGCAGCTTCGACAGCCGGAGCACTGAAGCTTTCTTT.

This clonotype showed up just a few times. The chain carries TRBV7-9 and TRBJ2-1; D is ambiguous. The V end was cut by 3 bases, the J end by 7 bases, with 7 bases between. This CDR3 is built from 12 residues. The germline gives CDR1 SEHNR, CDR2 FQNEAQ (reference sequence). The CDR3 reads CASSFSKNEQFF. CDR3 nucleotide sequence: TGTGCCAGCAGCTTCTCAAAGAATGAGCAGTTCTTC.

This clonotype was counted only a few times. V gene TRBV12-5 combines with J gene TRBJ1-6; 9 nucleotides match TRBD1. This CDR3 contains 15 residues. Germline V CDR1 and CDR2: LGHNT, FRNRAP. J was trimmed by 7 bases and V by 5 bases; bases with no gene match: 6. This CDR3 reads CASGPGQGLNSPLHF. Here the CDR3 DNA reads TGTGCTAGTGGTCCGGGACAGGGACTCAATTCACCCCTCCACTTT. Combining the CDR3 with reference TRBV12-5 and TRBJ1-6 gives the whole variable domain DARVTQTPRHKVTEMGQEVTMRCQPILGHNTVFWYRQTMMQGLELLAYFRNRAPLDDSGMPKDRFSAEMPDATLATLKIQPSEPRDSAVYFCASGPGQGLNSPLHFGNGTRLTVT.

This chain connects TRBV20-1 to TRBJ1-1; 10 bases match TRBD1. The CDR3 is made up of 15 amino acids. The junction had 7 bases not matched to a gene; V was cut back by 0 bases and J by 6 bases. Germline V lookup: CDR1 DFQATT, CDR2 SNEGSKA (reference sequence). This CDR3 is CSAREDRGTSPEAFF. CDR3 DNA: TGCAGTGCTAGAGAGGACAGGGGGACCTCTCCTGAAGCTTTCTTT.

This clonotype was observed a handful of times. The genes are TRBV7-6 and TRBJ2-1; maybe TRBD2 (5 bases). Germline assignment: CDR1 SGHVS and CDR2 FNYEAQ. The CDR3 length is 15 residues. Trimming pared 1 base from V and 10 bases from J, leaving 17 bases between. CDR3 bases: TGTGCCAGCAGCTTAGTAAGCGGACCCGTGGGAGAGCAGTTCTTC. The encoded protein is CASSLVSGPVGEQFF.

This chain links TRBV5-5 with TRBJ2-5, with 10 positions matching TRBD1. Germline trimming cut 5 bases from V and 0 bases from J; bases unmatched to any gene: 4. The CDR3 extends over 15 amino acids. Germline CDR1 is SGHKS and CDR2 is YYEKEE (reference sequence). The CDR3: CASRTGTGDQETQYF. The CDR3 bases are TGTGCCAGCAGGACCGGGACAGGGGACCAAGAGACCCAGTACTTC.

The chain combines TRBV5-1 with TRBJ2-7, with 7 positions matching TRBD1. The trim removed 4 bases at V and 5 bases at J, leaving 9 bases unmatched. Germline loops: CDR1 SGHRS, CDR2 YFSETQ. The CDR3 runs 14 residues. The CDR3 DNA sequence: TGCGCCAGCAGCCCGACAGGGAACCCCAACGAGCAGTACTTC. Amino acid sequence: CASSPTGNPNEQYF. The full variable domain, with the rest looked up from reference TRBV5-1 and TRBJ2-7, is KAGVTQTPRYLIKTRGQQVTLSCSPISGHRSVSWYQQTPGQGLQFLFEYFSETQRNKGNFPGRFSGRQFSNSRSEMNVSTLELGDSALYLCASSPTGNPNEQYFGPGTRLTVT.

V and J are TRBV25-1 and TRBJ2-4; D is undetermined. The V and J ends lost 4 bases and 13 bases respectively, with 14 bases between them. The germline V gene encodes CDR1 MGHDK and CDR2 SYGVNS. This CDR3 spans 12 amino acids. The CDR3 DNA reads TGTGCCAGCAGTGGCCCCGGCCAAGGGCAGTACTTC. Protein sequence: CASSGPGQGQYF. The full variable domain, with the rest looked up from reference TRBV25-1 and TRBJ2-4, is EADIYQTPRYLVIGTGKKITLECSQTMGHDKMYWYQQDPGMELHLIHYSYGVNSTEKGDLSSESTVSRIRTEHFPLTLESARPSHTSQYLCASSGPGQGQYFGAGTRLSVL.

The chain has TRBV4-3 and TRBJ2-4; D is unclear. Germline V gives CDR1 LGHNA, CDR2 YSLEER. This CDR3 has 17 amino acids. Between the trimmed V and J ends, which lost 0 bases and 0 bases, there was a span of 12 bases. Here the CDR3 DNA reads TGCGCCAGCAGCCAAGAGGGCCCTAACCAAGCCAAAAACATTCAGTACTTC. It yields the protein CASSQEGPNQAKNIQYF.

Concerning this clonotype itself: One junction end disagrees with the germline gene, perhaps due to a read error. The chain employs TRBV20-1 and TRBJ2-1, with 8 nucleotides matching TRBD2. Germline loops: CDR1 DFQATT, CDR2 SNEGSKA (reference sequence). The CDR3 totals 14 residues. The CDR3 DNA is TGCAGCGCTAGAGTAGCGGGGTCTTGGGATGAGCAGTTCTTC. Its protein is CSARVAGSWDEQFF.

This clonotype was seen a few times. The chain combines TRBV12-3 or TRBV12-4 with TRBJ2-5; 10 nucleotides line up with TRBD1. TRBJ2-7 explains the end of the DNA better; the J call may be wrong. This CDR3 contains 14 residues. CDR3 bases: TGTGCCAGCAGGAACCGGGACAGGGGTGACGAGCAGTACTTC. This encodes CASRNRDRGDEQYF.